This record concerns one T cell receptor beta chain sequence. Its antigen is as yet unknown. This entry is derived from a study of T cell responses to AZD1222 COVID-19 vaccine. The ends were cut back, 1 base at V and 0 bases at J, with 2 bases in the middle. The CDR3 has 12 residues. Per germline, CDR1 GTSNPN and CDR2 SVGIG (reference sequence). The data were produced by immunoSEQ multiplex PCR, yet TCRdb's version contains in-frame clones alone and is incomplete. The ten top clones account for about 2.2%, within a sample of over 130,000 clones. Study-level points and caveats: The CD4 TCRs associated with vaccination extended across spike and predominated at 160-218 and 743-854. Unmutated variant regions are reportedly the target of nearly half of TCRs that are spike-specific. Clonal diversity may have been underestimated, and the donors were mostly white British, with more females than males.

V gene TRBV30 combines with J gene TRBJ2-3; D is ambiguous. The source material was peripheral blood. The sequence was collected from an adult in good health. The CDR3, as DNA: TGTGCCTGGAGTGCTAGCACAGATACGCAGTATTTT. It translates to CAWSASTDTQYF. The full variable domain, in which reference TRBV30 and TRBJ2-3 provide the parts outside the CDR3, is SQTIHQWPATLVQPVGSPLSLECTVEGTSNPNLYWYRQAAGRGLQLLFYSVGIGQISSEVPQNLSASRPQDRQFILSSKKLLLSDSGFYLCAWSASTDTQYFGPGTRLTVL.